Listed below are T cell receptor beta chains from one sample, sequenced in a study of regulatory and conventional T cells in RAG deficiency. TCRdb's table, derived via immunoSEQ multiplex PCR, lists solely in-frame clones and lacks some. Among under 45,000 clones listed, about 70% were seen once. These same data were also listed under a study on regulatory T cells.

Sequenced: CD4+ effector T cells sorted from blood. The receptors originated from a human donor in good health. Each CDR3 is given with its conserved first and last residue. The order of the fields is D gene, clone size, J gene, V gene, CDR3 DNA, CDR3 protein. A D gene is named only where the DNA matches it firmly. Some rows have no size entry. The others give once, few or many, or a class for an expanded clone.

D gene: TRBD1; clone size: NA; J gene: TRBJ1-5; V gene: TRBV7-2; CDR3 DNA: TGTGCCAGCAGCCCCCACAGGGGCCGTGCTCAGCCCCAGCATTTT; CDR3 protein: CASSPHRGRAQPQHF
D gene: NA; clone size: NA; J gene: TRBJ2-2; V gene: TRBV9; CDR3 DNA: TGTGCCAGCAGCGTAGAAGGGTGGCGCGGGGAGCTGTTTTTT; CDR3 protein: CASSVEGWRGELFF
D gene: NA; clone size: NA; J gene: TRBJ2-7; V gene: TRBV7-8; CDR3 DNA: TGTGCCAGCAGCTTGACCAGGACAGCCCCCTACGAGCAGTACTTC; CDR3 protein: CASSLTRTAPYEQYF
D gene: NA; clone size: NA; J gene: TRBJ2-3; V gene: TRBV18; CDR3 DNA: TGTGCCAGCTCACCCATTGGCAGCACAGATACGCAGTATTTT; CDR3 protein: CASSPIGSTDTQYF
D gene: NA; clone size: NA; J gene: TRBJ2-2; V gene: TRBV2; CDR3 DNA: TGTGCCAGCAGTGATACGGGAAGGGCCGGGGAGCTGTTTTTT; CDR3 protein: CASSDTGRAGELFF
D gene: NA; clone size: NA; J gene: TRBJ1-2; V gene: TRBV11-2; CDR3 DNA: TGTGCCAGCAGCTTATCGGGCTATGGCTACACCTTC; CDR3 protein: CASSLSGYGYTF
D gene: TRBD1; clone size: few; J gene: TRBJ1-6; V gene: TRBV28; CDR3 DNA: TGTGCCAGCAGACAGGGGTTTAATTCACCCCTCCACTTT; CDR3 protein: CASRQGFNSPLHF
D gene: TRBD2; clone size: NA; J gene: TRBJ2-1; V gene: TRBV28; CDR3 DNA: TGTGCCAGCAGTTTATCATCGGGGCGGGGGGCCCCTTCCTACAATGAGCAGTTCTTC; CDR3 protein: CASSLSSGRGAPSYNEQFF
D gene: NA; clone size: NA; J gene: TRBJ2-7; V gene: TRBV6-5; CDR3 DNA: TGTGCCAGCAGTTACTCGAGTCCGGGCCCCTACGAGCAGTACTTC; CDR3 protein: CASSYSSPGPYEQYF
D gene: NA; clone size: NA; J gene: TRBJ2-1; V gene: TRBV7-5; CDR3 DNA: TGTGCCAGGAGGGGGACTAGCAATGAGCAGTTCTTC; CDR3 protein: CARRGTSNEQFF
D gene: TRBD1; clone size: NA; J gene: TRBJ2-2; V gene: TRBV18; CDR3 DNA: TGTGCCAGCTCACCCACTGGGACAGGGCTAAGGACCGGGGAGCTGTTTTTT; CDR3 protein: CASSPTGTGLRTGELFF
D gene: NA; clone size: NA; J gene: TRBJ2-5; V gene: TRBV6-1; CDR3 DNA: TGTGCCAGCAGGAACTATCCAGAGACCCAGTACTTC; CDR3 protein: CASRNYPETQYF
D gene: NA; clone size: few; J gene: TRBJ1-2; V gene: TRBV27; CDR3 DNA: TGTGCCAGCAGTCCCCTCCGGTTAAACTATGGCTACACCTTC; CDR3 protein: CASSPLRLNYGYTF
D gene: TRBD1; clone size: NA; J gene: TRBJ2-5; V gene: TRBV10-2; CDR3 DNA: TGCGCCACCAATGACAGGGGGCTAGGGGAGACCCAGTACTTC; CDR3 protein: CATNDRGLGETQYF
D gene: NA; clone size: few; J gene: TRBJ1-5; V gene: TRBV2; CDR3 DNA: TGTGCCAGCAAGAGGGAGGTGGGCAATCAGCCCCAGCATTTT; CDR3 protein: CASKREVGNQPQHF
D gene: TRBD1; clone size: NA; J gene: TRBJ2-1; V gene: TRBV30; CDR3 DNA: TGTGCCTGGAGTGCTCAAACAGGGGGGAATGAGCAGTTCTTC; CDR3 protein: CAWSAQTGGNEQFF
D gene: TRBD1; clone size: NA; J gene: TRBJ1-1; V gene: TRBV10-2; CDR3 DNA: TGCGCCAGCAAATCGACAGGGAAAAACACTGAAGCTTTCTTT; CDR3 protein: CASKSTGKNTEAFF